These 20 T cell receptor beta chains share one sample of origin, sequenced in a study of T cells in narcolepsy. Profiled with immunoSEQ multiplex PCR; TCRdb holds only in-frame clones, not every one. Here the sample spans around 34,000 clones, around 77% being singletons. The material sequenced was memory (CD45RA-) CD4+ T cells from blood. The source is a human donor in good health.

The J gene is TRBJ2-3, the V gene TRBV18; maybe TRBD1 (5 bases). Deletions cut 4 bases from V and 0 bases from J, with 11 bases between. Germline V gene sequence: CDR1 KGHSH, CDR2 LQKENI. This CDR3 is 15 amino acids long. The CDR3 bases are TGTGCCAGCTCACAAAGGAAGGGGAGCACAGATACGCAGTATTTT. The encoded protein is CASSQRKGSTDTQYF.

The chain is built from TRBV7-2 and TRBJ2-1; D assignment may be TRBD1 or TRBD2 (5 bases each). CDR3 length: 16 amino acids. The germline V gene has CDR1 SGHTA and CDR2 FQGNSA. Trimming took 3 bases from V and 7 from J, leaving 19 bases between them. CDR3 bases: TGTGCCAGCAGCTTGGAAGGGACCAGCCGACGTAATGAGCAGTTCTTC. Translation gives CASSLEGTSRRNEQFF.

The chain combines TRBV11-1 with TRBJ1-1; D remains unclear. CDR1 is SGHAT, CDR2 FQDESV, per germline (reference sequence). V was cut by 6 bases and J by 5 bases, with 13 bases left in between. CDR3 size: 13 residues. In DNA form, the CDR3 reads TGTGCCAGCAGTCGGGTCTTTGGGACTGAAGCTTTCTTT. Translating gives CASSRVFGTEAFF.

The rearrangement uses TRBV28 and TRBJ2-5; no clear D gene. The V and J ends lost 1 base and 5 bases respectively, with 5 bases between them. The CDR3 length is 12 residues. CDR1 is MDHEN and CDR2 is SYDVKM in the germline V gene. The CDR3 is CASSLYGETQYF. Here the CDR3 DNA reads TGTGCCAGCAGTTTATATGGGGAGACCCAGTACTTC. The variable domain in full, completed from reference TRBV28 and TRBJ2-5, reads DVKVTQSSRYLVKRTGEKVFLECVQDMDHENMFWYRQDPGLGLRLIYFSYDVKMKEKGDIPEGYSVSREKKERFSLILESASTNQTSMYLCASSLYGETQYFGPGTRLLVL.

This clone was observed a handful of times. The chain carries TRBV6-6 and TRBJ1-1; a weak D match, TRBD1 (6 bases). From germline, CDR1 is MNHNY and CDR2 SVGAGI (reference sequence). The V end lost 5 bases, the J end lost 2 bases, and 12 bases lay between the germline ends. This CDR3 contains 14 residues. CDR3 protein: CASSVKGHNTEAFF. CDR3 DNA sequence: TGTGCCAGCAGTGTAAAGGGACATAACACTGAAGCTTTCTTT.

The rearrangement links TRBV5-6 to TRBJ2-3, with 10 bases that match TRBD2. The junction had 11 bases not matched to a gene; V was cut back by 4 bases and J by 0 bases. Germline loops: CDR1 SGHDT, CDR2 YYEEEE. This CDR3 is built from 18 residues. CDR3 in DNA: TGTGCCAGCAGCCCAGGACTAGCGGAGGGGGATAGCACAGATACGCAGTATTTT. Translation: CASSPGLAEGDSTDTQYF.

This chain links TRBV5-4 with TRBJ2-7, with D possibly matching TRBD1 (5 bases). The CDR3 spans 12 residues. Germline V gene lookup returns CDR1 SGHNT and CDR2 YYREEE (reference sequence). Trimming removed 2 bases from V and 6 bases from J, with 9 bases in between. The CDR3 is CASSLGASEQYF. CDR3 DNA sequence: TGTGCCAGCAGCTTAGGGGCCTCCGAGCAGTACTTC.

V and J are TRBV28 and TRBJ1-5; 7 bases line up with TRBD1. Germline V gene data show CDR1 as MDHEN and CDR2 as SYDVKM. CDR3 length: 13 residues. After removal of 8 bases from V and 3 bases from J, the junction contained 4 bases not matched to a gene. CDR3 nucleotide sequence: TGTGCCAGCCGGGACAGAGACAATCAGCCCCAGCATTTT. Its translation: CASRDRDNQPQHF.

The J gene is TRBJ1-5, the V gene TRBV11-2, with a possible D match to TRBD1 (5 bases). The length of the CDR3 is 14 residues. V was pared by 1 base and J by 2 bases, with 6 bases between. Per the germline V gene, CDR1 is SGHAT and CDR2 is FQNNGV. CDR3 sequence reads: CASSLVGGNQPQHF. The DNA of the CDR3 is TGTGCCAGCAGCTTAGTAGGGGGCAATCAGCCCCAGCATTTT.

V and J are TRBV30 and TRBJ1-1; no clear D gene. This CDR3 is 16 amino acids long. Germline CDR1 GTSNPN, CDR2 SVGIG (reference sequence). V was pared by 3 bases and J by 3 bases, with 20 bases between. Here the CDR3 DNA reads TGTGCCTGGAGCCCGGTTAAAAGGGCTGGGTACACTGAAGCTTTCTTT. It yields the protein CAWSPVKRAGYTEAFF.

This chain links TRBV7-8 with TRBJ1-4; 7 bases align to TRBD1. V gave up 7 bases and J gave up 6 bases; unmatched junction bases: 11. CDR3 length: 15 residues. The germline gives CDR1 SGHVS, CDR2 FQNEAQ. The CDR3 loop reads CASTSQTGSDEKLFF. The CDR3 coding sequence is TGTGCCAGCACCTCTCAGACAGGGTCGGATGAAAAACTGTTTTTT.

The rearrangement links TRBV30 to TRBJ1-5, with 7 positions matching TRBD1. Germline values: CDR1 GTSNPN, CDR2 SVGIG (reference sequence). V trimming: 3 bases; J trimming: 6 bases; junction bases outside the gene matches: 11. This CDR3 contains 15 residues. Here the CDR3 DNA reads TGTGCCTGGAGCGCGTCTGACAGGGCGAGTCAGCCCCAGCATTTT. This translates into CAWSASDRASQPQHF. The full variable domain, in which reference TRBV30 and TRBJ1-5 provide the parts outside the CDR3, is SQTIHQWPATLVQPVGSPLSLECTVEGTSNPNLYWYRQAAGRGLQLLFYSVGIGQISSEVPQNLSASRPQDRQFILSSKKLLLSDSGFYLCAWSASDRASQPQHFGDGTRLSIL.

The DNA of the CDR3 is TGTGCCAGCAGCCCTCGGACAGGGGCATGGGAGACCCAGTACTTC. This sequence encodes CASSPRTGAWETQYF. The rearrangement links TRBV11-3 to TRBJ2-5, with TRBD1 matching over 9 bases. In germline, CDR1 is SGHNT, CDR2 YENEEA. This CDR3 has 15 residues. J gave up 5 bases and V 5 bases, and 9 bases lay outside the gene matches.

The rearrangement links TRBV4-2 to TRBJ1-4, with 12 bases aligning to TRBD1. The junction had 6 bases not matched to a gene; V was cut back by 0 bases and J by 10 bases. The CDR3 runs to 16 residues. Germline loops: CDR1 LGHNA, CDR2 YNFKEQ. In nucleotides, the CDR3 is TGTGCCAGCAGCCAAGATATAGGGACAGGGGGCGGAAAACTGTTTTTT. As protein: CASSQDIGTGGGKLFF.

The rearrangement uses TRBV11-3 and TRBJ2-7, with a tentative D call TRBD2 (5 bases). The CDR3 is 13 amino acids. Trimming took off 4 bases at V and 3 bases at J, with 10 bases between the two ends. Looked up from germline, CDR1 is SGHNT and CDR2 is YENEEA. The CDR3 loop is CASSWGDSYEQYF. Here the CDR3 DNA reads TGTGCCAGCAGCTGGGGAGATAGCTACGAGCAGTACTTC.

This clone was found once. The rearrangement links TRBV6-5 to TRBJ2-1; D is unresolved. The CDR3 consists of 16 residues. V lost 4 bases to trimming and J lost 1 base, with 14 bases between them. CDR1 is MNHEY and CDR2 is SVGAGI in the germline V gene. The CDR3: CASSLTSVGSYNEQFF. DNA of the CDR3: TGTGCCAGCAGTTTGACAAGCGTGGGGTCCTACAATGAGCAGTTCTTC.

The gene calls are TRBV5-4 and TRBJ2-3; no clear D. CDR3 length: 11 residues. CDR1 and CDR2 from the germline V gene are SGHNT and YYREEE (reference sequence). V lost 3 bases and J 2 bases, leaving 1 base between the germline ends. This chain's CDR3 is CASSSTDTQYF. Here the CDR3 DNA reads TGTGCCAGCAGCTCCACAGATACGCAGTATTTT.

This clone has a single count. The CDR3, as DNA: TGTGCCAGCAGTTTAGGATTGGGGGGAAACACTGAAGCTTTCTTT. Translation gives CASSLGLGGNTEAFF. The gene calls are TRBV27 and TRBJ1-1, with TRBD1 as a possible D gene (5 bases). CDR1 and CDR2 (germline): MNHEY, SMNVEV (reference sequence). This CDR3 has 15 residues. V shed 2 bases and J shed 2 bases, with 12 bases lying between them.

This rearrangement joins TRBV7-9 to TRBJ2-1; the D gene is possibly TRBD2 (5 bases). Per germline, CDR1 SEHNR and CDR2 FQNEAQ (reference sequence). The V gene lost 1 base and the J gene lost 10 bases, with 20 bases spanning the gap. CDR3 length: 16 residues. In DNA form, the CDR3 reads TGTGCCAGCAGCTTAGGACCTAGCAGAAGACCGTCGGAGCAGTTCTTC. This encodes CASSLGPSRRPSEQFF.

This clone was recorded once. This chain connects TRBV6-1 to TRBJ1-1; 9 nucleotides line up with TRBD1. The junction had 7 bases not matched to a gene; V was cut back by 8 bases and J by 3 bases. Germline CDR1 is MNHNS and CDR2 is SASEGT. This CDR3 is built from 14 residues. The CDR3 region has the DNA TGTGCCAGCGGGACAGGGCCCGGGGACACTGAAGCTTTCTTT. Translating it yields CASGTGPGDTEAFF.